This record looks at one T cell receptor beta chain sequence and its context. The data stem from a study of shared clonotypes between healthy human individuals. V was shortened by 0 bases and J by 6 bases, with 14 bases between the two germline ends. The CDR3 covers 16 residues. The germline gives CDR1 MGHRA, CDR2 YSYEKL. Assay used: immunoSEQ multiplex PCR; TCRdb lists only in-frame clones, some missing. This table has millions of clones, 90% to 95% appearing once. Naive CD8 cells comprised CD45RO-negative, CCR7-positively selected cells, excluding terminally differentiated effector memory CD45RA+ cells.

Material for sequencing was naive CD8+ T cells from PBMCs. This chain uses TRBV4-1 with TRBJ2-2; D perhaps matches TRBD2 (6 bases). This TCR was sampled from a man aged 18 to 29 in good health. Some clones in this sample may be carry-over from other donors' samples. The CDR3 bases are TGCGCCAGCAGCCAAGAAGCACAGGAGGGGCCCGGGGAGCTGTTTTTT. This translates into CASSQEAQEGPGELFF.